This TCR beta chain derives from a study of blood T cell repertoires in COVID-19. This CDR3 is built from 17 residues. Losses at the gene ends were 1 base for V and 8 bases for J; bases not matched to a gene: 8. CDR1 is LGHNA, CDR2 YSLEER, per germline. The data were produced by immunoSEQ multiplex PCR, yet TCRdb's version contains in-frame clones alone and is incomplete. The sample includes 150,000 to 200,000 clones, 75% to 90% of them seen just once. The cohort comprised adults aged roughly 18 to 95 years residing in about two dozen US areas. Sequencing was carried out using PBMCs or T cells enriched from blood (not recorded which). The sequence derives from a woman between 18 and 30 years old who had recovered from COVID-19. The chain couples TRBV4-3 to TRBJ2-1; TRBD2 agrees at 13 bases. CDR3 DNA sequence: TGCGCCAGCAGCCAAGGGGTTCGACTAGCGGGAGGCTATGAGCAGTTCTTC. Its protein is CASSQGVRLAGGYEQFF.